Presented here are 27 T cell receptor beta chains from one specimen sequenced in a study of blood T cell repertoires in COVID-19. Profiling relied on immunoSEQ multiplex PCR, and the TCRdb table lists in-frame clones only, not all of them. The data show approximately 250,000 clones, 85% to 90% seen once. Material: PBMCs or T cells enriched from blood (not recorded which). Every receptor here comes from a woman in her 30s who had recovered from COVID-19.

This CDR3 is CASSFTGTGHEKLFF. The CDR3 DNA follows: TGTGCCAGCAGCTTCACCGGGACAGGACATGAAAAACTGTTTTTT. The genes are TRBV11-2 and TRBJ1-4, with 8 positions matching TRBD1. The CDR3 is 15 residues long. The junction had 6 bases not matched to a gene; V was cut back by 3 bases and J by 6 bases. The V gene's germline CDR1 is SGHAT and CDR2 FQNNGV.

DNA for the CDR3: TGTGCCAGCGGGGCTGCGAACACCGGGGAGCTGTTTTTT. Protein sequence: CASGAANTGELFF. V usage is TRBV11-2 and J usage is TRBJ2-2; TRBD1 is a possible D gene (5 bases). V was cut by 8 bases and J by 0 bases, with 7 bases left in between. Germline V gene lookup returns CDR1 SGHAT and CDR2 FQNNGV. This CDR3 is 13 amino acids long.

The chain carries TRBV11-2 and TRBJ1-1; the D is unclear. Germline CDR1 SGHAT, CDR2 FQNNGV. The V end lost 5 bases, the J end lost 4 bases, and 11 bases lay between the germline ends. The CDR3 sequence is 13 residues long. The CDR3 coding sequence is TGTGCCAGCAGCAGGGTGGAGGGCACTGAAGCTTTCTTT. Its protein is CASSRVEGTEAFF.

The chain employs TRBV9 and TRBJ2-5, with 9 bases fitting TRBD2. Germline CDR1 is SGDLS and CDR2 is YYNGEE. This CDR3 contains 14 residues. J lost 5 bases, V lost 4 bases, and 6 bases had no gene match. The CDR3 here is CASSPGGTSETQYF. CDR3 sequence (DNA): TGTGCCAGCAGCCCAGGCGGGACTAGCGAGACCCAGTACTTC.

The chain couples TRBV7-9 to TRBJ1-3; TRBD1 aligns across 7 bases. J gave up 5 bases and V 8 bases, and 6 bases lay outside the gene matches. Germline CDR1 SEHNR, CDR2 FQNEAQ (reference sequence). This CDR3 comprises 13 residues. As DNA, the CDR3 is TGTGCCAGCCAGGGGGGTCAGCGAAACACCATATATTTT. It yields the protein CASQGGQRNTIYF.

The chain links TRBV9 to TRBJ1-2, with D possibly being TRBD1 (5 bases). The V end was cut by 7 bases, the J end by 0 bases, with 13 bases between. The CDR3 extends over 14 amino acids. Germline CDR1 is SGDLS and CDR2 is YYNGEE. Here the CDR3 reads CASGGQGANYGYTF. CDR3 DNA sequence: TGTGCCAGCGGAGGGCAGGGAGCTAACTATGGCTACACCTTC.

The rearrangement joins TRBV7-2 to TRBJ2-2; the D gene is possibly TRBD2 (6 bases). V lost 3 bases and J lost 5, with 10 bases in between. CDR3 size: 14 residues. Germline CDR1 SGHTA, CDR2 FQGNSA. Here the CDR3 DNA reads TGTGCCAGCAGCTTTAGCGGACAAACCGGGGAGCTGTTTTTT. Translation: CASSFSGQTGELFF.

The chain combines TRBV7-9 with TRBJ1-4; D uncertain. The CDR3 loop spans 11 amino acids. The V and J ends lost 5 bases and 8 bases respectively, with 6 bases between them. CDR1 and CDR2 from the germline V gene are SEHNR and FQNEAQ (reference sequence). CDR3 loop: CASSAQEKLFF. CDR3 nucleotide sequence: TGTGCCAGCAGCGCCCAGGAAAAACTGTTTTTT.

DNA of the CDR3: TGTGCCAGCAGACTTCCCTCCGCGGGGGGCGGGGGTGAAGCTTTCTTT. Encoded protein: CASRLPSAGGGGEAFF. The chain carries TRBV27 and TRBJ1-1, with a possible D match to TRBD1 (6 bases). Trimming shortened V by 6 bases and J by 7 bases, and 24 bases separated the two germline ends. The length of the CDR3 is 16 residues. Germline assignment: CDR1 MNHEY and CDR2 SMNVEV (reference sequence).

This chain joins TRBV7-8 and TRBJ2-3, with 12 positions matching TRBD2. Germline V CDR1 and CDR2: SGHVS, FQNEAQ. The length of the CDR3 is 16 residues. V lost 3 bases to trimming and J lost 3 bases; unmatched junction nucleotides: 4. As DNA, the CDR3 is TGTGCCAGCAGCTTCCCGACTAGCGGGAGTACAGATACGCAGTATTTT. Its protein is CASSFPTSGSTDTQYF.

The CDR3 DNA reads as TGTGCCACAGAGGGAGCGGTGGGGGATACGCAGTATTTT. This translates into CATEGAVGDTQYF. The rearrangement joins TRBV19 to TRBJ2-3; D is possibly TRBD2 (5 bases). Germline assignment: CDR1 LNHDA and CDR2 SQIVND (reference sequence). The ends were cut back, 10 bases at V and 6 bases at J, with 17 bases in the middle. CDR3 length: 13 amino acids.

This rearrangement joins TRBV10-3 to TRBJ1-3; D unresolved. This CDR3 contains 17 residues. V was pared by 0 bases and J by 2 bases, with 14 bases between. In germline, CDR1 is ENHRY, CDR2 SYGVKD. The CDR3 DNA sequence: TGTGCCATCAGTGAGTCCCAGGTAGCGGGGACTGGAAACACCATATATTTT. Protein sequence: CAISESQVAGTGNTIYF.

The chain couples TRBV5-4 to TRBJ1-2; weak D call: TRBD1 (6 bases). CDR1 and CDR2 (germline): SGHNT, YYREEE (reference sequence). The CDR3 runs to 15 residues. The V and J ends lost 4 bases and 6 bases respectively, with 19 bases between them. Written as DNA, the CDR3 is TGTGCCAGCAGCACGGCAACAGGGATCCGTGATGGCTACACCTTC. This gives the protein CASSTATGIRDGYTF.

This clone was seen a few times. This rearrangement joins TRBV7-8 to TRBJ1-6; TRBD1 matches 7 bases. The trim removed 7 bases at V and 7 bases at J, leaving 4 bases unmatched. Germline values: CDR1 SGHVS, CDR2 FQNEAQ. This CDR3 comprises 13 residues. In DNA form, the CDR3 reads TGTGCCAGCAACCTACAGGGGAATTCACCCCTCCACTTT. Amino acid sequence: CASNLQGNSPLHF.

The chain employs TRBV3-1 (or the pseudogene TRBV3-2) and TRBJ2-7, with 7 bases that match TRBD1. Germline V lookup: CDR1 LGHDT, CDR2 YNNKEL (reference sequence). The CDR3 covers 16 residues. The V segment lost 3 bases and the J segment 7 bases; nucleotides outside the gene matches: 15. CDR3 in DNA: TGTGCCAGCAGCCATCAGACGGGCCAAGGGGGCACGGAGCAGTACTTC. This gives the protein CASSHQTGQGGTEQYF.

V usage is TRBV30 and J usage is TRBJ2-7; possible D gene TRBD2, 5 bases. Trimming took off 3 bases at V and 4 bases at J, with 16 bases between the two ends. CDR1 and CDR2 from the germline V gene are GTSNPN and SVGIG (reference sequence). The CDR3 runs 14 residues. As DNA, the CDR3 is TGTGCCTGGAGATCGAGGGAACGGGGTTACGAGCAGTACTTC. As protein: CAWRSRERGYEQYF.

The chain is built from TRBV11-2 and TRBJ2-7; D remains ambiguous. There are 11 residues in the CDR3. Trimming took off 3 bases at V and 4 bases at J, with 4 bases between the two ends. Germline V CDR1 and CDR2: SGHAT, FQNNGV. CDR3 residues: CASSFQYEQYF. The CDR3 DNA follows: TGTGCCAGCAGCTTCCAGTACGAGCAGTACTTC.

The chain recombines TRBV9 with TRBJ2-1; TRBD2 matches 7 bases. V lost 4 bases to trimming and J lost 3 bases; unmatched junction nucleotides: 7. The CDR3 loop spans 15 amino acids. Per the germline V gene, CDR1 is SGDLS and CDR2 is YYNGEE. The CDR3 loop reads CASSLSGTGYNEQFF. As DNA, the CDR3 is TGTGCCAGCAGCTTAAGCGGGACGGGCTACAATGAGCAGTTCTTC.

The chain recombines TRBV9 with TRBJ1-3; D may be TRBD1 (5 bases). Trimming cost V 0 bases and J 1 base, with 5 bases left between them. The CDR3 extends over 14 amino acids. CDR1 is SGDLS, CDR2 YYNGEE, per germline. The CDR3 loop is CASSVDRSGNTIYF. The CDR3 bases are TGTGCCAGCAGCGTAGACAGGTCTGGAAACACCATATATTTT.

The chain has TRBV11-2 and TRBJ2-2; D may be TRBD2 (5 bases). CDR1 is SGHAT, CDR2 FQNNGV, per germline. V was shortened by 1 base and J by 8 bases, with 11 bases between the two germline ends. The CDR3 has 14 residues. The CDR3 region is CASSLGRAGGELFF. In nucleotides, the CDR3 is TGTGCCAGCAGCTTAGGGCGGGCAGGAGGGGAGCTGTTTTTT. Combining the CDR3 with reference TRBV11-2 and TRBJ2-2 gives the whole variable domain EAGVAQSPRYKIIEKRQSVAFWCNPISGHATLYWYQQILGQGPKLLIQFQNNGVVDDSQLPKDRFSAERLKGVDSTLKIQPAKLEDSAVYLCASSLGRAGGELFFGEGSRLTVL.

The CDR3 DNA reads TGCGCCAGCAGCCCCCGGGACAGTGAAAAACTGTTTTTT. It codes for CASSPRDSEKLFF. The V gene is TRBV4-1, the J gene TRBJ1-4; TRBD1 aligns across 7 bases. Germline CDR1 is MGHRA and CDR2 is YSYEKL. V dropped 4 bases and J dropped 7; count of bases not matched to a gene: 3. The CDR3 runs 13 residues.

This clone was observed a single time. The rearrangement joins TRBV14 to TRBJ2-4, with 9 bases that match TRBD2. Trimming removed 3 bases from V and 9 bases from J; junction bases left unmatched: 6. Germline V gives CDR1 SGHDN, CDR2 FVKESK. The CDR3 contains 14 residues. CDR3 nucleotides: TGTGCCAGCAGCCAGCCGGGACTAGCTACCATTCAGTACTTC. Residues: CASSQPGLATIQYF.

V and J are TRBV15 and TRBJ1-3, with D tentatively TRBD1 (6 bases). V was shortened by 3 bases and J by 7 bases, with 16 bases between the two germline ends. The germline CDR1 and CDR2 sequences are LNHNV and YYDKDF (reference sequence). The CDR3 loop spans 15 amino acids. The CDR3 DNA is TGTGCCACCAGCAGTTTAAGGGGGAGCGGCAACACCATATATTTT. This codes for CATSSLRGSGNTIYF.

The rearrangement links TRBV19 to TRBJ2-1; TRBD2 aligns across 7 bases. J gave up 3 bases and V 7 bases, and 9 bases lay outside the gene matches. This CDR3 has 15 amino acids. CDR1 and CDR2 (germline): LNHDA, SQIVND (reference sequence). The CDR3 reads CASIANGGGYNEQFF. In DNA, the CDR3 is TGTGCCAGTATAGCCAATGGGGGGGGCTACAATGAGCAGTTCTTC.

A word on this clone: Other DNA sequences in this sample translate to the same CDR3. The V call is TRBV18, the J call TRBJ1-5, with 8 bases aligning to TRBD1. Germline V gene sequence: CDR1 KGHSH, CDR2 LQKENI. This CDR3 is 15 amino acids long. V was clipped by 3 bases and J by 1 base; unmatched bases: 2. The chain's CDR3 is CASSPQGASNQPQHF. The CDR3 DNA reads TGTGCCAGCTCACCGCAGGGGGCGAGCAATCAGCCCCAGCATTTT.

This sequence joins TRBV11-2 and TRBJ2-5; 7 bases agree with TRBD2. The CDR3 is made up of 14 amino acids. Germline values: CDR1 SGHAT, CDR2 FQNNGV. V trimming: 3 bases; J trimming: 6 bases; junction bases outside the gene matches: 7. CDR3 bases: TGTGCCAGCAGCTTTTTTGCGGGAGCCCAGACCCAGTACTTC. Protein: CASSFFAGAQTQYF.

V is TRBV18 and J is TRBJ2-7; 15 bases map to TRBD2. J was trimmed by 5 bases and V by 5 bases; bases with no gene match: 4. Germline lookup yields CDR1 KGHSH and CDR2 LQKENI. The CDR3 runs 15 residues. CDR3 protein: CASSGLAGGVDEQYF. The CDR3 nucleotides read TGTGCCAGCTCAGGACTAGCGGGAGGGGTCGACGAGCAGTACTTC.